A selection of T cell receptor beta chains follows, all from one sample in a study of shared clonotypes between healthy human individuals. Using immunoSEQ multiplex PCR, the repertoire was profiled, and TCRdb retains in-frame clones only, with some absent. The repertoire holds more than 2 million clones, with 90% to 97% as singletons. The sample consisted of naive CD4+ T cells sorted from blood. These receptors came from a man aged 18 to 29 in good health. Both conserved end residues are part of each CDR3. A D gene is named only where the DNA matches it firmly. Where a row states a size, it is once, few, many or the class of an expanded clone; other rows omit it.

j_gene: TRBJ1-2
abundance: .
d_gene: TRBD1
v_gene: TRBV5-8
CDR3aa: CASSTTGVFGYTF
CDR3nt: TGTGCCAGCAGCACCACAGGGGTTTTTGGCTACACCTTC

j_gene: TRBJ2-1
abundance: .
d_gene: .
v_gene: TRBV7-2
CDR3aa: CASSLKGWVINEQFF
CDR3nt: TGTGCCAGCAGCTTAAAGGGTTGGGTGATCAATGAGCAGTTCTTC

j_gene: TRBJ2-7
abundance: .
d_gene: .
v_gene: TRBV6-7
CDR3aa: CASSYSTAEHRPHDNEQYF
CDR3nt: TGTGCCAGCAGTTACTCGACGGCCGAACATAGACCCCATGACAACGAGCAGTACTTC

j_gene: TRBJ1-2
abundance: .
d_gene: .
v_gene: TRBV6-5
CDR3aa: CASSYRRTNYGYTF
CDR3nt: TGTGCCAGCAGTTACCGGAGGACTAACTATGGCTACACCTTC

j_gene: TRBJ2-4
abundance: .
d_gene: .
v_gene: TRBV2
CDR3aa: CASSVGNIQYF
CDR3nt: TGTGCCAGCAGCGTCGGGAACATTCAGTACTTC

j_gene: TRBJ2-7
abundance: .
d_gene: .
v_gene: TRBV7-9
CDR3aa: CASSLEQGPYEQYF
CDR3nt: TGTGCCAGCAGCTTAGAGCAGGGCCCCTACGAGCAGTACTTC

j_gene: TRBJ1-5
abundance: .
d_gene: .
v_gene: TRBV25-1
CDR3aa: CASSEYLDSEPQHF
CDR3nt: TGTGCCAGCAGTGAATATCTGGATTCGGAGCCCCAGCATTTT

j_gene: TRBJ2-7
abundance: .
d_gene: TRBD2
v_gene: TRBV10-2
CDR3aa: CASRGGAGGYYEQYF
CDR3nt: TGCGCCAGTCGAGGGGGAGCGGGAGGGTACTACGAGCAGTACTTC

j_gene: TRBJ2-1
abundance: .
d_gene: TRBD1
v_gene: TRBV5-1
CDR3aa: CASSRGTAAYNEQFF
CDR3nt: TGCGCCAGCAGCCGAGGGACAGCCGCCTACAATGAGCAGTTCTTC

j_gene: TRBJ2-1
abundance: .
d_gene: .
v_gene: TRBV7-2
CDR3aa: CASSLQGFTYNEQFF
CDR3nt: TGTGCCAGCAGCTTACAGGGGTTTACCTACAATGAGCAGTTCTTC

j_gene: TRBJ2-5
abundance: .
d_gene: TRBD1
v_gene: TRBV7-2
CDR3aa: CASSLANRGETQYF
CDR3nt: TGTGCCAGCAGCTTAGCCAACAGGGGAGAGACCCAGTACTTC

j_gene: TRBJ2-3
abundance: .
d_gene: TRBD1
v_gene: TRBV10-3
CDR3aa: CAIRSPDRRDTQYF
CDR3nt: TGTGCCATCAGGTCCCCGGACAGGAGGGATACGCAGTATTTT

j_gene: TRBJ2-7
abundance: .
d_gene: .
v_gene: TRBV7-9
CDR3aa: CASSHLKSYEQYF
CDR3nt: TGTGCCAGCAGCCACCTAAAATCCTACGAGCAGTACTTC

j_gene: TRBJ2-7
abundance: .
d_gene: .
v_gene: TRBV5-4
CDR3aa: CASSLETGLGEQYF
CDR3nt: TGTGCCAGCAGCTTGGAGACAGGCTTAGGCGAGCAGTACTTC

j_gene: TRBJ1-4
abundance: .
d_gene: TRBD1
v_gene: TRBV5-1
CDR3aa: CASRDSFATNEKLFF
CDR3nt: TGCGCCAGTAGGGACAGCTTTGCAACTAATGAAAAACTGTTTTTT

j_gene: TRBJ1-3
abundance: .
d_gene: TRBD1
v_gene: TRBV19
CDR3aa: CASSPDRDGNTIYF
CDR3nt: TGTGCCAGTAGTCCAGACAGGGACGGAAACACCATATATTTT

j_gene: TRBJ2-7
abundance: .
d_gene: .
v_gene: TRBV10-1
CDR3aa: CASKGGGIGYEQYF
CDR3nt: TGCGCCAGCAAAGGAGGGGGCATCGGCTACGAGCAGTACTTC

j_gene: TRBJ1-5
abundance: .
d_gene: .
v_gene: TRBV5-5
CDR3aa: CASSLALWQGLQPQHF
CDR3nt: TGTGCCAGCAGCTTGGCCCTATGGCAGGGGCTTCAGCCCCAGCATTTT

j_gene: TRBJ2-5
abundance: .
d_gene: .
v_gene: TRBV6-1
CDR3aa: CASSEAGVQETQYF
CDR3nt: TGTGCCAGCAGTGAAGCAGGGGTACAAGAGACCCAGTACTTC

j_gene: TRBJ2-1
abundance: once
d_gene: .
v_gene: TRBV6-1
CDR3aa: CASSDPLYNEQFF
CDR3nt: TGTGCCAGTAGCGACCCCCTGTACAATGAGCAGTTCTTC

j_gene: TRBJ1-1
abundance: .
d_gene: .
v_gene: TRBV2
CDR3aa: CASRRGTLRWNTEAFF
CDR3nt: TGTGCCAGCAGGCGCGGGACTCTCAGGTGGAACACTGAAGCTTTCTTT

j_gene: TRBJ1-2
abundance: once
d_gene: .
v_gene: TRBV7-9
CDR3aa: CASRSESNYGYTF
CDR3nt: TGTGCCAGCAGGTCTGAGAGTAACTATGGCTACACCTTC

j_gene: TRBJ2-5
abundance: once
d_gene: .
v_gene: TRBV5-6
CDR3aa: CASSLGPAETQYF
CDR3nt: TGTGCCAGCAGCTTGGGCCCGGCAGAGACCCAGTACTTC

j_gene: TRBJ1-2
abundance: .
d_gene: TRBD1
v_gene: TRBV7-9
CDR3aa: CASSVGDSNYGYTF
CDR3nt: TGTGCCAGCAGCGTTGGGGACAGCAACTATGGCTACACCTTC

j_gene: TRBJ1-1
abundance: .
d_gene: TRBD1
v_gene: TRBV10-3
CDR3aa: CAIRGQGSWDTEAFF
CDR3nt: TGTGCCATCAGGGGACAGGGATCGTGGGACACTGAAGCTTTCTTT

j_gene: TRBJ2-5
abundance: once
d_gene: .
v_gene: TRBV10-1
CDR3aa: CASSESGGGETQYF
CDR3nt: TGCGCCAGCAGTGAGTCCGGTGGTGGAGAGACCCAGTACTTC

j_gene: TRBJ2-3
abundance: .
d_gene: .
v_gene: TRBV18
CDR3aa: CASSPADTQYF
CDR3nt: TGTGCCAGCTCACCAGCAGATACGCAGTATTTT

j_gene: TRBJ1-1
abundance: once
d_gene: TRBD1
v_gene: TRBV6-8
CDR3aa: CASSYRGRDTEAFF
CDR3nt: TGTGCCAGCAGTTACAGGGGGCGAGATACTGAAGCTTTCTTT

j_gene: TRBJ2-7
abundance: .
d_gene: .
v_gene: TRBV30
CDR3aa: CATGKTPVSYEQYF
CDR3nt: TGTGCCACGGGAAAGACTCCGGTCTCCTACGAGCAGTACTTC

j_gene: TRBJ1-3
abundance: .
d_gene: .
v_gene: TRBV9
CDR3aa: CASSVATAGNTIYF
CDR3nt: TGTGCCAGCAGCGTAGCGACGGCCGGAAACACCATATATTTT

j_gene: TRBJ2-3
abundance: .
d_gene: .
v_gene: TRBV10-2
CDR3aa: CASSEWVFADTQYF
CDR3nt: TGCGCCAGCAGTGAGTGGGTTTTTGCAGATACGCAGTATTTT

j_gene: TRBJ2-7
abundance: once
d_gene: TRBD1
v_gene: TRBV27
CDR3aa: CASSRQGALQREQYF
CDR3nt: TGTGCCAGCAGTAGACAGGGGGCCCTTCAACGCGAGCAGTACTTC

j_gene: TRBJ2-1
abundance: .
d_gene: TRBD1
v_gene: TRBV7-2
CDR3aa: CASSLLGRGQGNTEQFF
CDR3nt: TGTGCCAGCAGCCTCCTCGGTAGAGGACAGGGAAATACTGAGCAGTTCTTC

j_gene: TRBJ2-1
abundance: .
d_gene: .
v_gene: TRBV5-6
CDR3aa: CASSLVSNPYNEQFF
CDR3nt: TGTGCCAGCAGCTTGGTGTCTAACCCCTACAATGAGCAGTTCTTC

j_gene: TRBJ2-2
abundance: .
d_gene: TRBD2
v_gene: TRBV5-4
CDR3aa: CASRPAGGGNTGELFF
CDR3nt: TGTGCCAGCAGACCCGCGGGCGGGGGGAACACCGGGGAGCTGTTTTTT

j_gene: TRBJ2-1
abundance: .
d_gene: .
v_gene: TRBV7-9
CDR3aa: CASSPMLSSYNEQFF
CDR3nt: TGTGCCAGCAGCCCCATGCTGAGCTCCTACAATGAGCAGTTCTTC

j_gene: TRBJ2-7
abundance: .
d_gene: .
v_gene: TRBV5-4
CDR3aa: CASSPHGVSYEQYF
CDR3nt: TGTGCCAGCAGCCCCCATGGGGTGTCCTACGAGCAGTACTTC

j_gene: TRBJ2-3
abundance: .
d_gene: .
v_gene: TRBV10-3
CDR3aa: CAISIQADTQYF
CDR3nt: TGTGCCATCAGCATCCAAGCAGATACGCAGTATTTT

j_gene: TRBJ1-1
abundance: .
d_gene: .
v_gene: TRBV6-5
CDR3aa: CASSRGVTGTEAFF
CDR3nt: TGTGCCAGCAGTAGGGGGGTAACAGGCACTGAAGCTTTCTTT

j_gene: TRBJ2-4
abundance: .
d_gene: .
v_gene: TRBV5-4
CDR3aa: CASSLSAGLAKNIQYF
CDR3nt: TGTGCCAGCAGCTTGAGTGCGGGTCTAGCCAAAAACATTCAGTACTTC